The T cell receptor (beta chain) under discussion was sequenced for a study of molecular identifiers for immune sequencing clone quantification. There are many counts of this clonotype. This CDR3 has 15 residues. The trim removed 6 bases at V and 8 bases at J, leaving 10 bases unmatched. MiXCR, run by TCRdb on the PCR reads, gives a single entry per CDR3 protein. Of hundreds of thousands of distinct CDR3 sequences listed, about 25% are singletons. Sorted naive CD8 T cells, about 20,000 to 1,100,000, were sequenced from 10%, 30% or 50% RNA. Sorting recovered naive CD8 T cells on a CD8+CD4-CCR7+CD45RA+ profile.

This receptor was taken from a human donor in good health. Some libraries in this study had Jurkat cell RNA spiked in. Sequenced input: naive CD8+ T cells from blood, with Jurkat cell RNA spiked in. Described subset: FACS-sorted CD8+CD4-CCR7+CD45RA+ naive T cells. The chain joins TRBV12-3 or TRBV12-4 to TRBJ1-5; 10 nucleotides match TRBD1. In DNA form, the CDR3 reads TGTGCCAGCAGGCGCGGGACAGGGGTTTATAAGCCCCAGCATTTT. Amino acids: CASRRGTGVYKPQHF.